This TCR beta chain was sequenced in a study of CD8 T cells in Susac syndrome. J was trimmed by 4 bases and V by 7 bases; bases with no gene match: 8. The CDR3 spans 13 residues. In germline, CDR1 is SQVTM, CDR2 ANQGSEA. The authors reverse transcribed roughly 0.5 to 1 ug RNA with random hexamers. TCRdb used MiXCR to reprocess the immunoSEQ multiplex PCR reads, holding one entry per CDR3 protein. The repertoire holds under 150,000 distinct CDR3 sequences, with around 94% as singletons. The material sequenced was CD4+ T cells from PBMCs. The chain is built from TRBV29-1 and TRBJ1-1, with 8 bases aligning to TRBD1. This receptor was identified in a human donor with multiple sclerosis. This CDR3 is CSAGQVWSTEAFF. The CDR3 nucleotides are TGCAGCGCGGGACAGGTATGGAGCACTGAAGCTTTCTTT. Looking up the rest from reference TRBV29-1 and TRBJ1-1 gives the full variable domain: SAVISQKPSRDICQRGTSLTIQCQVDSQVTMMFWYRQQPGQSLTLIATANQGSEATYESGFVIDKFPISRPNLTFSTLTVSNMSPEDSSIYLCSAGQVWSTEAFFGQGTRLTVV.